This T cell receptor beta chain was captured by sequencing in a study of blood T cell repertoires in COVID-19. Turning to the study itself: Specimens from acute and convalescent COVID-19 originated in the United States, Italy and Spain. T cells, B-cell-depleted T cells, or PBMCs provided the cDNA or gDNA that served as material.

In the authors' methods: Amplifying reference gene primers gave estimates of nucleated cell counts. Clones were sequenced by immunoSEQ multiplex PCR, and TCRdb holds only the in-frame ones, with some missing. V and J calls and clone size are given by that table; D and trimming were obtained from the DNA. There are around 170,000 clones in the sample; 74% occur only once, and about 3% lies in the top ten. V lost 7 bases and J lost 2; bases outside the gene matches: 4. This CDR3 contains 13 residues. Germline V gene lookup returns CDR1 KGHSH and CDR2 LQKENI. The rearrangement links TRBV18 to TRBJ2-7, with TRBD2 matching over 8 bases. The receptor was isolated from a woman older than 75 with acute or convalescent COVID-19. Sequencing was performed on peripheral blood. The CDR3 DNA sequence: TGTGCCAGCTGGGAGACTAGCGCCTACGAGCAGTACTTC. This gives the protein CASWETSAYEQYF.